These 14 T cell receptor beta chains originate from one sample sequenced in a study of T cells in Graves' hyperthyroidism and ophthalmopathy (dated by TCRdb to the late 2010s). The method behind the library was multiplex PCR. The sample was run on an Illumina HiSeq 2000. The TCR beta CDR3 regions were amplified from the RNA transcripts. For the first round of RT-PCR on the TCR CDR3, the HTBI primer set was used together with the Qiagen OneStep RT-PCR kit. TCRdb reanalyzed the raw reads on its own, using fastp at Q25 for trimming and MiXCR for clone calling, and kept in-frame beta chains. Rows with a matching CDR3 protein are joined into one entry that keeps the most common DNA and genes. This sample lists 350,000 to 400,000 distinct CDR3 sequences; 15% were detected once. The top ten clonotypes cover around a third of the sample. Sequencing input: blood. These receptors came from a woman in her twenties or thirties with Graves' hyperthyroidism.

The CDR3 bases are TGTGCCAGTAGTATTCCAGGGGCACGAGGTGAGCAGTTCTTC. Translation: CASSIPGARGEQFF. The rearrangement uses TRBV19 and TRBJ2-1; D is possibly TRBD1 (6 bases). The V gene's germline CDR1 is LNHDA and CDR2 SQIVND (reference sequence). There are 14 residues in the CDR3. Trimming shortened V by 3 bases and J by 9 bases, and 15 bases separated the two germline ends.

The sample holds a few counts of this clonotype. The genes are TRBV7-2 and TRBJ2-5; D ambiguous. Germline V gene lookup returns CDR1 SGHTA and CDR2 FQGNSA. The CDR3 contains 13 residues. Trimming stripped 6 bases from V and 5 bases from J, with 13 bases between. This CDR3 reads CASRRDPTETQYF. CDR3 nucleotide sequence: TGTGCCAGCAGAAGAGATCCCACGGAGACCCAGTACTTC.

This clonotype came up many times. V is TRBV29-1 and J is TRBJ1-4, with TRBD1 as a possible D gene (6 bases). The V end was cut by 7 bases, the J end by 1 base, with 16 bases between. Germline V gene data show CDR1 as SQVTM and CDR2 as ANQGSEA. The CDR3 totals 15 residues. DNA of the CDR3: TGCAGCGCTGGACGAACAGGGATAACTAATGAAAAACTGTTTTTT. This encodes CSAGRTGITNEKLFF.

In its sample, this clonotype was seen once. This may be a read error, as it is one base from a much larger clone. This chain joins TRBV27 and TRBJ2-7, with D possibly TRBD2 on 6 matching bases. Germline V gene data show CDR1 as MNHEY and CDR2 as SMNVEV (reference sequence). V lost 8 bases, J lost 2 bases, and 28 bases lay in between. CDR3 length: 18 residues. For the CDR3, the DNA is TGTGCCAGCTCCCCGATCGGGAGTAGCGTGAGTGGGACCTACGAGCAGTACTTC. Protein sequence: CASSPIGSSVSGTYEQYF.

This chain uses TRBV12-3 or TRBV12-4 with TRBJ1-1, with 7 positions matching TRBD1. The CDR3 consists of 16 residues. J lost 5 bases, V lost 8 bases, and 17 bases had no gene match. The CDR3 region has the DNA TGTGCCAGCGATGGCGGGGGGAGAGGGGGCAGGACTGAAGCTTTCTTT. Translating it yields CASDGGGRGGRTEAFF.

This clonotype was detected many times. The V gene is TRBV28, the J gene TRBJ2-1, with 7 bases lining up with TRBD2. The CDR3 contains 12 residues. Germline CDR1 is MDHEN and CDR2 is SYDVKM. Trimming took 5 bases from V and 10 from J; bases not matched to a gene: 5. The CDR3, as DNA: TGTGCCAGCAGTCCGGGACTATTAGAGCAGTTCTTC. This translates into CASSPGLLEQFF.

The chain carries TRBV20-1 and TRBJ1-5; TRBD1 might be the D (5 bases). Germline V gene lookup returns CDR1 DFQATT and CDR2 SNEGSKA (reference sequence). V gave up 1 base and J gave up 6 bases, with 10 bases separating them. This CDR3 has 13 amino acids. The CDR3 DNA is TGCAGTGCTAGAGGGGCAGGGCTTCAGCCCCAGCATTTT. The encoded protein is CSARGAGLQPQHF.

The chain is built from TRBV20-1 and TRBJ2-7; 10 nucleotides line up with TRBD1. Germline loops: CDR1 DFQATT, CDR2 SNEGSKA (reference sequence). The CDR3 covers 15 residues. Trimming cost V 2 bases and J 3 bases; bases outside gene matches: 7. CDR3 nucleotides: TGCAGTGCTAGAAATGGACAGGGGGTGAACTACGAGCAGTACTTC. Amino acids: CSARNGQGVNYEQYF.

The CDR3 protein is CASSESGLAGGSGELFF. The CDR3 DNA follows: TGTGCCAGCAGCGAATCGGGGCTAGCGGGAGGTTCCGGGGAGCTGTTTTTT. This sequence joins TRBV9 and TRBJ2-2; TRBD2 matches at 11 bases. The CDR3 runs 17 residues. Trimming at V came to 3 bases and at J to 6 bases, leaving 10 bases not matched to a gene. The V gene's germline CDR1 is SGDLS and CDR2 YYNGEE.

This clonotype appeared many times. The chain is built from TRBV2 and TRBJ1-4, with TRBD1 identical over 8 bases. The CDR3 is 14 residues long. Trimming at V came to 4 bases and at J to 5 bases, leaving 3 bases not matched to a gene. Germline values: CDR1 SNHLY, CDR2 FYNNEI. The chain's CDR3 is CASSARTGNEKLFF. CDR3 sequence (DNA): TGTGCCAGCAGTGCGCGGACAGGGAATGAAAAACTGTTTTTT.

This clonotype has ten or more counts. The J gene is TRBJ1-1, the V gene TRBV18; D gene ambiguous. V was pared by 3 bases and J by 3 bases, with 8 bases between. This CDR3 is built from 13 residues. From germline, CDR1 is KGHSH and CDR2 LQKENI. The CDR3 nucleotides are TGTGCCAGCTCACCTATGCAGGACACTGAAGCTTTCTTT. Translating it yields CASSPMQDTEAFF. Full variable domain (remainder filled in from reference TRBV18 and TRBJ1-1): NAGVMQNPRHLVRRRGQEARLRCSPMKGHSHVYWYRQLPEEGLKFMVYLQKENIIDESGMPKERFSAEFPKEGPSILRIQQVVRGDSAAYFCASSPMQDTEAFFGQGTRLTVV.

This clonotype was seen a few times. The chain employs TRBV7-8 and TRBJ2-7, with D possibly being TRBD1 or TRBD2 (6 bases each). The CDR3 has 15 residues. V was shortened by 5 bases and J by 5 bases, with 19 bases between the two germline ends. Germline V gene lookup returns CDR1 SGHVS and CDR2 FQNEAQ. The CDR3 coding sequence is TGTGCCAGCAGCCCCAGACCTGCGGGACAAGACGAGCAGTACTTC. Translating it yields CASSPRPAGQDEQYF.

The sample holds one count of this clonotype. The genes are TRBV11-2 and TRBJ2-7; TRBD2 is a possible D gene (6 bases). The CDR3 covers 14 residues. From germline, CDR1 is SGHAT and CDR2 FQNNGV. The V gene lost 0 bases and the J gene lost 3 bases, with 9 bases spanning the gap. The CDR3 nucleotides read TGTGCCAGCAGCTTAGAGGCGGGGAACTACGAGCAGTACTTC. It yields the protein CASSLEAGNYEQYF.

V gene TRBV4-1 combines with J gene TRBJ1-1, with D unclear. Germline V CDR1 and CDR2: MGHRA, YSYEKL. Trimming took 1 base from V and 1 from J, leaving 10 bases between them. The CDR3 runs to 15 residues. In DNA, the CDR3 is TGCGCCAGCAGCCAAGGAGGGCTGGGGAACACTGAAGCTTTCTTT. The encoded protein is CASSQGGLGNTEAFF.